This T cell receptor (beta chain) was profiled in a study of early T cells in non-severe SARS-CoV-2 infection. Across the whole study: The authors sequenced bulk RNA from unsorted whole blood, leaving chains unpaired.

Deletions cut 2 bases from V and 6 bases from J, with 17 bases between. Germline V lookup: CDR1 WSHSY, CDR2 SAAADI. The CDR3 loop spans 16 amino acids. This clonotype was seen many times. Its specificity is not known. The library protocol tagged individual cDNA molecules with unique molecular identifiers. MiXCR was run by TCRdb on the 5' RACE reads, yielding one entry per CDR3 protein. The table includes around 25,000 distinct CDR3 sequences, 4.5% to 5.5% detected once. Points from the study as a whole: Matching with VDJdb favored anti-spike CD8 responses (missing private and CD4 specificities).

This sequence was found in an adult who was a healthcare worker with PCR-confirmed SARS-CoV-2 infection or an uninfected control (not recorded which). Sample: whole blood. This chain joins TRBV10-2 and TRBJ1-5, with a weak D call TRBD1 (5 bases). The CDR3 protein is CASSEGQASDTQPQHF. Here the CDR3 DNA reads TGCGCCAGCAGTGAGGGACAAGCCTCCGACACTCAGCCCCAGCATTTT.